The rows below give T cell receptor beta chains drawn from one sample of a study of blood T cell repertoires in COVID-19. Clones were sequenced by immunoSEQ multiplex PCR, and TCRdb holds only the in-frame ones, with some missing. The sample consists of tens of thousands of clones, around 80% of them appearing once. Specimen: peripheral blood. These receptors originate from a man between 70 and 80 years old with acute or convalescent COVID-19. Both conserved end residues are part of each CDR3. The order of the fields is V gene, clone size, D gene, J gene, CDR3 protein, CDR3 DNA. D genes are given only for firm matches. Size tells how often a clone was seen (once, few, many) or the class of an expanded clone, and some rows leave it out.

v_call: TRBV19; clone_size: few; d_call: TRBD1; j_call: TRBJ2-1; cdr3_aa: CASSHAGGRYNEQFF; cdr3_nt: TGTGCCAGTAGTCACGCAGGGGGCCGCTACAATGAGCAGTTCTTC
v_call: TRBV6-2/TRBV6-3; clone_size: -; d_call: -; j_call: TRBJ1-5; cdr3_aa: CASSTADTNQPQHF; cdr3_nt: TGTGCCAGCAGTACTGCGGACACCAATCAGCCCCAGCATTTT
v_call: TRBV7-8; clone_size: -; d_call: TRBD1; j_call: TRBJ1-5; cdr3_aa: CASSFGTGVANQPQHF; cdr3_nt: TGTGCCAGCAGCTTCGGGACAGGGGTCGCCAATCAGCCCCAGCATTTT
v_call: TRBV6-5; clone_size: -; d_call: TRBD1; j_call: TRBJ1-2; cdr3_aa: CASLKTGALYGYTF; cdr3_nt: TGTGCCAGCCTAAAGACAGGGGCCCTCTATGGCTACACCTTC
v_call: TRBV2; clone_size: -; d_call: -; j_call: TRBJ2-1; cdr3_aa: CASTDIPGHPRQWAYNEQFF; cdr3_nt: TGTGCCAGCACCGATATACCGGGACATCCTCGCCAATGGGCCTACAATGAGCAGTTCTTC
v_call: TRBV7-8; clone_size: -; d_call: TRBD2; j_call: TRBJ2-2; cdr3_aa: CASSPWTSGGSNTGELFF; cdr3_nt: TGTGCCAGCAGCCCCTGGACTAGCGGGGGGTCGAACACCGGGGAGCTGTTTTTT
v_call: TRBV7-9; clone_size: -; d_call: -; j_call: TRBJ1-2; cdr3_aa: CASSRSDYGYTF; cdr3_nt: TGTGCCAGCAGCCGCAGCGATTATGGCTACACCTTC
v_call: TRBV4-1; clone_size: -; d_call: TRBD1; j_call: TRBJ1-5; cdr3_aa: CASSLGQGGQQPQHF; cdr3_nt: TGCGCCAGCAGCCTAGGACAGGGAGGACAACAGCCCCAGCATTTT
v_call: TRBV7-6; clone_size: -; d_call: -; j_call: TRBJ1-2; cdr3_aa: CASSPNRVDGDGYTF; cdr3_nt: TGTGCCAGCAGCCCAAACAGGGTGGATGGGGATGGCTACACCTTC
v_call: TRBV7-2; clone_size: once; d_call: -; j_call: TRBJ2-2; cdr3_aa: CASSLAPNSWSGELFF; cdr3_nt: TGTGCCAGCAGCTTAGCGCCTAATAGCTGGTCCGGGGAGCTGTTTTTT
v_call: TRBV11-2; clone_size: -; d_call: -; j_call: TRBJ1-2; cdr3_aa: CASSPTRGGGGYTF; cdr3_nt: TGTGCCAGCAGCCCTACGAGGGGAGGTGGTGGCTACACCTTC
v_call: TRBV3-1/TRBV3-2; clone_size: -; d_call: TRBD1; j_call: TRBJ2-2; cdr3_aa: CASSQDRWGTGELFF; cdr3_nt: TGTGCCAGCAGCCAGGACAGGTGGGGCACCGGGGAGCTGTTTTTT
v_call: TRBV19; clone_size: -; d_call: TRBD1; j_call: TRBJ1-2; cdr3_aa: CASSLTGGHYGYTF; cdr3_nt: TGTGCCAGTAGTCTGACAGGGGGCCACTATGGCTACACCTTC
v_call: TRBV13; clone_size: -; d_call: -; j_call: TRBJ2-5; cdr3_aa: CASSSRGNGETQYF; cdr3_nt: TGTGCCAGCAGCTCCCGAGGAAATGGAGAGACCCAGTACTTC
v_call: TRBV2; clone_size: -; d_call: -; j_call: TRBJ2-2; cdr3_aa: CASRPWGANTGELFF; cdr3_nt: TGTGCCAGCAGGCCTTGGGGAGCTAACACCGGGGAGCTGTTTTTT
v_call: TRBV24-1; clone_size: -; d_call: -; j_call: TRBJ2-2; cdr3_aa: CATTRVPGELFF; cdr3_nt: TGTGCCACCACCAGGGTTCCCGGGGAGCTGTTTTTT
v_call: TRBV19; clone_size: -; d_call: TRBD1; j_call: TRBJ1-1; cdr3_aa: CASSRDRVTEAFF; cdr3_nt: TGTGCCAGTAGTAGGGACAGGGTCACTGAAGCTTTCTTT
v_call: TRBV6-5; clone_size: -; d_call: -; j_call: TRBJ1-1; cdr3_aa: CASSRGENTEAFF; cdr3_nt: TGTGCCAGCAGTCGGGGAGAGAACACTGAAGCTTTCTTT
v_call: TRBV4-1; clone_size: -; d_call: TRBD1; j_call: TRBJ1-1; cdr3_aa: CASSPRQGGTEAFF; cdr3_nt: TGCGCCAGCAGCCCACGACAGGGAGGCACTGAAGCTTTCTTT
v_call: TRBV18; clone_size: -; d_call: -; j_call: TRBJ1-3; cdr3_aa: CASSATRSRSGNTIYF; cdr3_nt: TGTGCCAGCTCGGCGACACGATCTCGCTCTGGAAACACCATATATTTT
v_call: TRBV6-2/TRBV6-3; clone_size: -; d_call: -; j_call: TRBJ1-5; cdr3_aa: CASSPSHQPQHF; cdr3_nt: TGTGCCAGCAGCCCCTCCCATCAGCCCCAGCATTTT
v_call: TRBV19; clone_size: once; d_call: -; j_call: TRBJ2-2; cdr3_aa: CASSIGTESTGELFF; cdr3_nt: TGTGCCAGTAGTATAGGTACAGAATCCACCGGGGAGCTGTTTTTT
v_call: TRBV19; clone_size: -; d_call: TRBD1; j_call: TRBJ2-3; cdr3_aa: CASSWTGLIPSTDTQYF; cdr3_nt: TGTGCCAGTTCTTGGACAGGGCTAATACCTAGCACAGATACGCAGTATTTT
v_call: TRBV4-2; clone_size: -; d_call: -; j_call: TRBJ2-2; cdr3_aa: CASSQPDRLTGELFF; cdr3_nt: TGTGCCAGCAGCCAACCAGACAGATTGACCGGGGAGCTGTTTTTT
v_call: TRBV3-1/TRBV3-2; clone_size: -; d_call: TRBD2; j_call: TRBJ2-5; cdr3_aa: CASSQGSPAGQETQYF; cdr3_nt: TGTGCCAGCAGCCAAGGTTCCCCAGCGGGGCAAGAGACCCAGTACTTC
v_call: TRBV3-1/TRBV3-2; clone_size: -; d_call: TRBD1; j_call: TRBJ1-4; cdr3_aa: CASSQGTGYEKLFF; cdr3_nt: TGTGCCAGCAGCCAAGGGACAGGCTATGAAAAACTGTTTTTT
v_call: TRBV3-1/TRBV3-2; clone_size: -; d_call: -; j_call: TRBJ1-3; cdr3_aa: CASSQDISGNTIYF; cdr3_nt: TGTGCCAGCAGCCAAGACATCTCTGGAAACACCATATATTTT
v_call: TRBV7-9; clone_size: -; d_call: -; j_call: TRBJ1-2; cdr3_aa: CASSFPGVDAGYTF; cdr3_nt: TGTGCCAGCAGCTTTCCAGGGGTAGACGCTGGCTACACCTTC
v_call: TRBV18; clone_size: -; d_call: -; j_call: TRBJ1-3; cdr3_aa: CASSPPSGSSGNTIYF; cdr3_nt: TGTGCCAGCTCACCACCGAGCGGGAGCTCTGGAAACACCATATATTTT
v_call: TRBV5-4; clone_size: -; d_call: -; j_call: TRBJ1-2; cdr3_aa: CASSLGQRLGYGYTF; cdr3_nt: TGTGCCAGCAGCTTGGGACAGCGCTTAGGGTATGGCTACACCTTC
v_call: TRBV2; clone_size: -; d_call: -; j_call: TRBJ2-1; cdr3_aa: CASSESSVRGNEQFF; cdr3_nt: TGTGCCAGCAGTGAAAGTAGCGTCCGCGGCAATGAGCAGTTCTTC
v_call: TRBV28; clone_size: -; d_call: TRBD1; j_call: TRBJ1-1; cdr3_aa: CASSPKTGRGTEAFF; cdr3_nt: TGTGCCAGCAGTCCAAAGACAGGGCGAGGGACTGAAGCTTTCTTT
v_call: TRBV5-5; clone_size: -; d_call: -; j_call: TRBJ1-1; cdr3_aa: CASSTWTAQNTEAFF; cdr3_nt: TGTGCCAGCAGCACTTGGACAGCTCAAAACACTGAAGCTTTCTTT
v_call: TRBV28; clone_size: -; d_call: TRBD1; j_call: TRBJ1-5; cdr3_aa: CAVPGTASNQPQHF; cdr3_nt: TGTGCCGTACCCGGGACAGCTAGCAATCAGCCCCAGCATTTT
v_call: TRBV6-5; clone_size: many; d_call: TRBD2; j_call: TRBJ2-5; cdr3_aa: CASSFGLAGGQETQYF; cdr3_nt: TGTGCCAGCAGTTTTGGACTAGCGGGGGGACAAGAGACCCAGTACTTC
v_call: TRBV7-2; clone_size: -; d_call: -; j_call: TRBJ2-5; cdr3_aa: CASSLKGRETQYF; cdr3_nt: TGTGCCAGCAGCTTAAAAGGGAGAGAGACCCAGTACTTC
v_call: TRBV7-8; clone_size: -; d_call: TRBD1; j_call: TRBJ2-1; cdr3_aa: CASSFRDRGREQFF; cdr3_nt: TGTGCCAGCAGCTTCAGGGACAGGGGACGTGAGCAGTTCTTC
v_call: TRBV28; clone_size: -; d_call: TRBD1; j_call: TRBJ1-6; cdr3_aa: CASSLTGTGASPLHF; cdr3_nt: TGTGCCAGCAGTTTAACCGGGACAGGGGCCTCACCCCTCCACTTT
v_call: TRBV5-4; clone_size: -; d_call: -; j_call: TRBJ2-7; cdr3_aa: CASSDRDIYEQYF; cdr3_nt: TGTGCCAGCAGTGACCGGGACATTTACGAGCAGTACTTC
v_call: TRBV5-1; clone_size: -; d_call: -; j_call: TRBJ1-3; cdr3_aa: CASSLIPGNSGNTIYF; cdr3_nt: TGCGCCAGCAGCTTGATTCCGGGAAACTCTGGAAACACCATATATTTT
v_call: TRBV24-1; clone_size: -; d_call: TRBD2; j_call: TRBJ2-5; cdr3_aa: CATSSGTIQETQYF; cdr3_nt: TGTGCCACCAGCTCCGGGACTATCCAAGAGACCCAGTACTTC
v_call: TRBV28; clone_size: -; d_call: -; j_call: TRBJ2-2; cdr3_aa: CASSLSRFGGELFF; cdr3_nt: TGTGCCAGCAGTTTATCCAGGTTTGGGGGGGAGCTGTTTTTT
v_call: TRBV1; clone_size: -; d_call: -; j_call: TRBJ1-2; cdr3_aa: CTSSRGQEPYGYTF; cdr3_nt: TGCACCAGCAGCCGCGGACAGGAACCCTATGGCTACACCTTC
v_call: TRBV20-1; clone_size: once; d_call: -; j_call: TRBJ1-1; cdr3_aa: CSASPHGGITEAFF; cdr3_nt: TGCAGTGCTAGTCCCCACGGGGGGATTACTGAAGCTTTCTTT
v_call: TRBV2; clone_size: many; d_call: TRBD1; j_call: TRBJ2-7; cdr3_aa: CASSSGQDEQYF; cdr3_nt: TGTGCCAGCAGTTCGGGACAGGACGAGCAGTACTTC
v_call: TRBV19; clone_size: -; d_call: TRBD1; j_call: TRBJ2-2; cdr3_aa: CASSIGRGTGELFF; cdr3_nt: TGTGCCAGTAGTATAGGCAGGGGGACCGGGGAGCTGTTTTTT
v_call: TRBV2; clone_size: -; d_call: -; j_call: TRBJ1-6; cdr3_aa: CASSEGLRGLDSPLHF; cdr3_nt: TGTGCCAGCAGTGAGGGCCTCCGGGGGTTGGATTCACCCCTCCACTTT
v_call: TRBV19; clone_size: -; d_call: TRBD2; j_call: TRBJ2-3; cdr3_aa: CATASLAGDTDTQYF; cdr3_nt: TGTGCCACGGCGTCGCTAGCGGGGGACACAGATACGCAGTATTTT
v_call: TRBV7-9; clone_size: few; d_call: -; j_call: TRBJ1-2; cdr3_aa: CASSTGGTYYGYTF; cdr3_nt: TGTGCCAGCAGCACAGGCGGGACTTACTATGGCTACACCTTC
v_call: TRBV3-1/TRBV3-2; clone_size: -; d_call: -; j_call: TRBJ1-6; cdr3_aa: CASSQDGGGYSPLHF; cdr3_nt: TGTGCCAGCAGCCAAGATGGGGGGGGTTATTCACCCCTCCACTTT
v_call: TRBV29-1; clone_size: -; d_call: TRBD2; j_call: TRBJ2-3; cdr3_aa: CSVAGGTVTDTQYF; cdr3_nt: TGCAGCGTTGCGGGGGGGACGGTCACAGATACGCAGTATTTT
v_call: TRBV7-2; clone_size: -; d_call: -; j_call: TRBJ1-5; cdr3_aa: CASSSRAGGQPQHF; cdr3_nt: TGTGCCAGCAGCTCCCGGGCGGGCGGCCAGCCCCAGCATTTT
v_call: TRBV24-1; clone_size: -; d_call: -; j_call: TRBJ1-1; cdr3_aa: CATRSWNTEAFF; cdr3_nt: TGTGCCACCAGGAGCTGGAACACTGAAGCTTTCTTT
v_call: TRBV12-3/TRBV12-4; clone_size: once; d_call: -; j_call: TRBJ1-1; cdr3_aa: CASSSIMNTEAFF; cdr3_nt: TGTGCCAGCAGCTCTATTATGAACACTGAAGCTTTCTTT
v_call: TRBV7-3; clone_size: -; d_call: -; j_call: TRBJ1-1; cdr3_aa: CASSLDGLNTEAFF; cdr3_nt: TGTGCCAGCAGCCTAGACGGGTTAAACACTGAAGCTTTCTTT